This T cell receptor (beta chain) appears in the sequencing data of a study of graft-versus-host responses after intestinal transplantation. With regard to this clone: What it recognizes is unknown.

Libraries were prepared by immunoSEQ multiplex PCR; TCRdb keeps only in-frame clonotypes and omits some of them. The sample comprises around 67,000 clones, around 82% of which are singletons, and 0.35% to 0.5% rests with the top ten. V lost 6 bases, J lost 5 bases, and 8 bases stayed unmatched. CDR3 length: 15 residues. CDR1 is MDHEN and CDR2 is SYDVKM in the germline V gene. Sample: unstimulated CD4+ T cells sorted from spleen or lymph node cells, taken before transplant. V and J are TRBV28 and TRBJ1-3, with 9 bases that match TRBD1. The clonotype originates from a human donor who was the organ donor for an intestinal transplant. CDR3 residues: CASRRSGTGRNTIYF. In DNA, the CDR3 is TGTGCCAGCAGGCGCTCCGGGACAGGGAGAAACACCATATATTTT.